Detailed here is one TCR beta chain. Its antigen is still unknown. This sample is part of a study of OX40 agonist ivuxolimab in advanced cancers. Across the whole study: With a range of roughly 20 to 79, age averaged about 58 years, and nearly 85% were male.

Libraries were prepared by immunoSEQ multiplex PCR; TCRdb keeps only in-frame clonotypes and omits some of them. The top ten clones hold over 2.5% of a sample with under 45,000 clones, approximately 80% of them seen once. Findings of the study overall: Clonal expansion was among the lowest in partial responders at 0.1-3.0 mg/kg, especially CD8+. Dosing at 0.1 to 3.0 mg/kg was accompanied by clonal expansion of CD4+ and CD8+ blood T cells by week 6.

No patient had autoimmune disease or received systemic immunosuppression. Sequences were derived from CD4+ or CD8+ T cells sorted from blood, sampled in a trial of the OX40 agonist ivuxolimab. The receptor's source is an adult with an advanced solid tumor such as melanoma, head and neck, liver or kidney cancer.

The CDR3 nucleotides read TGCGCCAGCACAGAAGGACCAGGGGTTGAAGCTTTCTTT. This codes for CASTEGPGVEAFF. This chain connects TRBV5-1 to TRBJ1-1; possibly TRBD1 for D (6 bases). V lost 6 bases and J lost 7, with 16 bases in between. In germline, CDR1 is SGHRS, CDR2 YFSETQ. The CDR3 has 13 residues.